These 26 T cell receptor beta chains came from one sample sequenced in a study of cytomegalovirus exposure and HLA in healthy donors (dated by TCRdb to the late 2010s). Libraries were built with the immunoSEQ multiplex PCR assay. The multiplex PCR relied on a mix of 60 forward primers for TCR Vbeta segments and 13 reverse primers for TCR Jbeta segments. TCRdb obtained this table from immuneACCESS and retained in-frame rearrangements with V and J assigned. These tables miss some clones; where compared with another copy, unresolved V genes account for less than half of the shortfall, and the remainder is unexplained. For this sample there are approximately 120,000 clones; about 80% appear just once. The ten largest account for approximately 7.7% of the sample. Sequencing was performed on PBMCs. These receptors were collected from a woman aged 50 to 60 in good health and CMV-seropositive.

This chain links TRBV6-5 with TRBJ2-5; maybe TRBD2 (5 bases). The last part of the DNA fits TRBJ2-7 better; the J call may be wrong. Germline V gene lookup returns CDR1 MNHEY and CDR2 SVGAGI. This CDR3 has 13 amino acids. CDR3 in amino acids: CASSYSGEGEQYF. The CDR3, as DNA: TGTGCCAGCAGTTACTCGGGTGAGGGCGAGCAGTACTTC.

The CDR3 DNA reads as TGTGCCAGCAGGGAGGGGCAGGGACTGGAAGAGCAGTACTTC. It is translated as CASREGQGLEEQYF. The rearrangement uses TRBV28 and TRBJ2-7; possibly TRBD2 for D (6 bases). This CDR3 is built from 14 residues. Germline V gene data show CDR1 as MDHEN and CDR2 as SYDVKM. With 6 bases removed from V and 7 bases from J, the gap between germline ends came to 19 bases.

The V gene is TRBV5-1, the J gene TRBJ2-1, with TRBD1 matching over 12 bases. Trimming removed 4 bases from V and 9 bases from J; junction bases left unmatched: 11. Germline CDR1 SGHRS, CDR2 YFSETQ. The CDR3 has 16 residues. Written as DNA, the CDR3 is TGCGCCAGCAGCCCGACGGGACAGGGGGCACGGGGTGAGCAGTTCTTC. This translates into CASSPTGQGARGEQFF.

The V gene is TRBV5-1, the J gene TRBJ2-6, with D maybe TRBD1 (6 bases). V was shortened by 2 bases and J by 2 bases, with 8 bases between the two germline ends. The germline gives CDR1 SGHRS, CDR2 YFSETQ. The CDR3 is made up of 15 amino acids. In DNA form, the CDR3 reads TGCGCCAGCAGCTTACAGGGACCTGGGGCCAACGTCCTGACTTTC. This sequence encodes CASSLQGPGANVLTF.

Turning to this clone: Germline is not matched at one junction end, which may reflect a read error. This chain joins TRBV7-9 and TRBJ2-1, with D tentatively TRBD2 (6 bases). Germline values: CDR1 SEHNR, CDR2 FQNEAQ (reference sequence). This CDR3 comprises 12 residues. The CDR3 DNA follows: TGTTCCAGCAGCCCGCTAGCGTTTGAGCAGTTCTTC. Amino acid sequence: CSSSPLAFEQFF.

On this clone itself: One end of the junction fails to match germline, which may point to a read error. V usage is TRBV10-3 and J usage is TRBJ2-6; 8 bases match TRBD1. The CDR3 is 16 amino acids. The V gene's germline CDR1 is ENHRY and CDR2 SYGVKD. CDR3 coding DNA: TGTGCCGTAGGGGGACAGGCTAGCTCTGGGGCCAACGGCCTGACTTTC. Translation gives CAVGGQASSGANGLTF.

This chain uses TRBV9 with TRBJ1-2; 7 positions match TRBD1. Germline V gene data show CDR1 as SGDLS and CDR2 as YYNGEE. The V segment lost 4 bases and the J segment 1 base; nucleotides outside the gene matches: 16. The CDR3 has 18 residues. The CDR3 sequence: CASSPSPGGQPINYGYTF. Here the CDR3 DNA reads TGTGCCAGCAGCCCTTCCCCCGGGGGACAGCCAATTAACTATGGCTACACCTTC.

The chain uses TRBV5-1 and TRBJ2-1; 10 nucleotides align to TRBD2. This CDR3 contains 15 residues. The germline gives CDR1 SGHRS, CDR2 YFSETQ. V was clipped by 0 bases and J by 9 bases; unmatched bases: 6. The CDR3 loop is CASSLDASGRGEQFF. CDR3 in DNA: TGCGCCAGCAGCTTGGATGCTAGCGGGAGAGGTGAGCAGTTCTTC.

The gene calls are TRBV6-1 and TRBJ2-3, with a possible D match to TRBD1 (7 bases). Per germline, CDR1 MNHNS and CDR2 SASEGT. The CDR3 contains 15 residues. V shed 5 bases and J shed 3 bases, with 15 bases lying between them. CDR3 sequence reads: CASSRPTGRTDTQYF. CDR3 sequence (DNA): TGTGCCAGCAGTAGGCCGACAGGGAGGACAGATACGCAGTATTTT.

Only one count was recorded for this clone. The J gene is TRBJ1-2, the V gene TRBV29-1; D may be TRBD1 (6 bases). Germline values: CDR1 SQVTM, CDR2 ANQGSEA. V lost 4 bases, J lost 3 bases, and 18 bases lay in between. The CDR3 runs 15 residues. In nucleotides, the CDR3 is TGCAGCGTTGTGGGAATAAGGACAGTAGACTATGGCTACACCTTC. As protein: CSVVGIRTVDYGYTF.

The chain links TRBV5-1 to TRBJ2-2; 11 bases match TRBD1. V was pared by 2 bases and J by 4 bases, with 1 base of the junction left unmatched. Germline V gives CDR1 SGHRS, CDR2 YFSETQ. This CDR3 spans 15 amino acids. The CDR3 is CASSLGQGATGELFF. In DNA, the CDR3 is TGCGCCAGCAGCTTAGGACAGGGGGCCACCGGGGAGCTGTTTTTT.

The chain is built from TRBV7-2 and TRBJ1-4; unclear D gene. Trimming cost V 2 bases and J 6 bases, with 7 bases left between them. The CDR3 contains 13 residues. Germline values: CDR1 SGHTA, CDR2 FQGNSA. CDR3 amino acids: CASSLSIDEKLFF. CDR3 coding DNA: TGTGCCAGCAGCTTATCTATAGATGAAAAACTGTTTTTT.

The chain carries TRBV4-3 and TRBJ1-2, with 8 bases fitting TRBD1. The CDR3 spans 14 residues. Germline assignment: CDR1 LGHNA and CDR2 YSLEER. Trimming cost V 2 bases and J 3 bases; bases outside gene matches: 2. The chain's CDR3 is CASSQQGADYGYTF. For the CDR3, the DNA is TGCGCCAGCAGCCAACAGGGGGCAGACTATGGCTACACCTTC.

This chain connects TRBV2 to TRBJ1-5, with a possible D match to TRBD1 (6 bases). From germline, CDR1 is SNHLY and CDR2 FYNNEI. V shed 0 bases and J shed 1 base, with 10 bases lying between them. The CDR3 has 16 residues. The CDR3 DNA is TGTGCCAGCAGTGAAGCAGGGGGTCTCAGCAATCAGCCCCAGCATTTT. Translation: CASSEAGGLSNQPQHF.

The chain uses TRBV7-2 and TRBJ1-2; 8 nucleotides align to TRBD1. V gave up 5 bases and J gave up 7 bases; unmatched junction bases: 9. Germline CDR1 is SGHTA and CDR2 is FQGNSA. CDR3 size: 14 residues. The CDR3 spells CASSARGRVGGYTF. CDR3 in DNA: TGTGCCAGCAGCGCCAGGGGGCGAGTAGGTGGCTACACCTTC.

This clone was counted only a few times. The V and J genes are TRBV6-1 and TRBJ1-5; D is perhaps TRBD1 (6 bases). The CDR3 length is 14 residues. The V end was cut by 4 bases, the J end by 4 bases, with 11 bases between. CDR1 is MNHNS, CDR2 SASEGT, per germline. CDR3 nucleotide sequence: TGTGCCAGCAGTGGCGACAGGCCAAATCAGCCCCAGCATTTT. Protein product: CASSGDRPNQPQHF.

The rearrangement joins TRBV7-2 to TRBJ2-7; D is unresolved. The CDR3 spans 14 residues. V lost 4 bases and J lost 2, with 12 bases in between. The germline V gene encodes CDR1 SGHTA and CDR2 FQGNSA. CDR3 nucleotide sequence: TGTGCCAGCAGCTCCTACTACCCTACCTACGAGCAGTACTTC. Amino acid sequence: CASSSYYPTYEQYF.

The chain uses TRBV6-6 and TRBJ1-6; D is ambiguous. Germline loops: CDR1 MNHNY, CDR2 SVGAGI (reference sequence). CDR3 length: 14 residues. The ends were cut back, 7 bases at V and 12 bases at J, with 19 bases in the middle. The CDR3 loop reads CASIKDPAPGPLHF. The CDR3 nucleotides read TGTGCCAGCATTAAAGACCCGGCTCCGGGACCCCTCCACTTT.

This clone was recorded only once. J is TRBJ2-5 and V is TRBV4-1; 14 bases are a match to TRBD2. The CDR3 is 18 residues long. The V segment lost 1 base and the J segment 5 bases; nucleotides outside the gene matches: 9. Germline V CDR1 and CDR2: MGHRA, YSYEKL. The CDR3 spells CASSQAFGLAGGRETQYF. The DNA for the CDR3 is TGCGCCAGCAGCCAAGCCTTTGGACTAGCGGGAGGCAGGGAGACCCAGTACTTC.

This chain uses TRBV20-1 with TRBJ1-2; D gene ambiguous. This CDR3 has 8 amino acids. The germline gives CDR1 DFQATT, CDR2 SNEGSKA (reference sequence). In nucleotides, the CDR3 is TGCAGCGCGATGGGCTACACCTTC. It yields the protein CSAMGYTF.

CDR3 region: CASGSVQGGYTEAFF. The CDR3 DNA reads TGTGCTAGTGGTTCGGTACAGGGGGGTTATACTGAAGCTTTCTTT. The rearrangement joins TRBV12-5 to TRBJ1-1; 8 bases agree with TRBD1. The CDR3 has 15 residues. The V gene's germline CDR1 is LGHNT and CDR2 FRNRAP. V dropped 4 bases and J dropped 5; count of bases not matched to a gene: 9.

The V call is TRBV9, the J call TRBJ1-2, with 10 nucleotides matching TRBD1. Germline CDR1 SGDLS, CDR2 YYNGEE. The CDR3 is made up of 16 amino acids. V dropped 3 bases and J dropped 4; count of bases not matched to a gene: 9. CDR3 coding DNA: TGTGCCAGCAGCGAGGGGGGGACAGGGGTTTTCTATGGCTACACCTTC. It encodes CASSEGGTGVFYGYTF.

The chain carries TRBV5-8 and TRBJ2-1; D might be TRBD2 (5 bases). Germline V lookup: CDR1 SGHTS, CDR2 YDEGEE. There are 13 residues in the CDR3. The V gene lost 4 bases and the J gene lost 10 bases, with 15 bases spanning the gap. This CDR3 is CASSPERRGEQFF. CDR3 nucleotide sequence: TGTGCCAGCAGCCCCGAGCGACGAGGGGAGCAGTTCTTC.

This chain uses TRBV18 with TRBJ2-5; 7 bases align to TRBD2. The germline gives CDR1 KGHSH, CDR2 LQKENI. The CDR3 is 17 amino acids. V shed 1 base, J shed 1 base, and the junction held 9 bases outside the gene matches. The CDR3 nucleotides are TGTGCCAGCTCACCACGAAGAGGCGGGGGAGCCCAAGAGACCCAGTACTTC. Its translation is CASSPRRGGGAQETQYF.

The chain couples TRBV5-1 to TRBJ2-7, with a possible D match to TRBD1 (5 bases). The germline gives CDR1 SGHRS, CDR2 YFSETQ. V lost 6 bases, J lost 2 bases, and 15 bases lay in between. The CDR3 runs 14 residues. In DNA, the CDR3 is TGCGCCAGCAAGCTTCGAGACAGCCCCTACGAGCAGTACTTC. It yields the protein CASKLRDSPYEQYF. The full variable domain, in which reference TRBV5-1 and TRBJ2-7 provide the parts outside the CDR3, is KAGVTQTPRYLIKTRGQQVTLSCSPISGHRSVSWYQQTPGQGLQFLFEYFSETQRNKGNFPGRFSGRQFSNSRSEMNVSTLELGDSALYLCASKLRDSPYEQYFGPGTRLTVT.

This chain uses TRBV4-3 with TRBJ2-1, with 12 bases lining up with TRBD2. The CDR3 consists of 17 residues. The J segment lost 4 bases and the V segment lost 0 bases, leaving 4 bases of the junction unmatched. Per the germline V gene, CDR1 is LGHNA and CDR2 is YSLEER. The CDR3: CASSQDRTSGVYNEQFF. The CDR3, as DNA: TGCGCCAGCAGCCAAGACCGGACTAGCGGGGTTTACAATGAGCAGTTCTTC.